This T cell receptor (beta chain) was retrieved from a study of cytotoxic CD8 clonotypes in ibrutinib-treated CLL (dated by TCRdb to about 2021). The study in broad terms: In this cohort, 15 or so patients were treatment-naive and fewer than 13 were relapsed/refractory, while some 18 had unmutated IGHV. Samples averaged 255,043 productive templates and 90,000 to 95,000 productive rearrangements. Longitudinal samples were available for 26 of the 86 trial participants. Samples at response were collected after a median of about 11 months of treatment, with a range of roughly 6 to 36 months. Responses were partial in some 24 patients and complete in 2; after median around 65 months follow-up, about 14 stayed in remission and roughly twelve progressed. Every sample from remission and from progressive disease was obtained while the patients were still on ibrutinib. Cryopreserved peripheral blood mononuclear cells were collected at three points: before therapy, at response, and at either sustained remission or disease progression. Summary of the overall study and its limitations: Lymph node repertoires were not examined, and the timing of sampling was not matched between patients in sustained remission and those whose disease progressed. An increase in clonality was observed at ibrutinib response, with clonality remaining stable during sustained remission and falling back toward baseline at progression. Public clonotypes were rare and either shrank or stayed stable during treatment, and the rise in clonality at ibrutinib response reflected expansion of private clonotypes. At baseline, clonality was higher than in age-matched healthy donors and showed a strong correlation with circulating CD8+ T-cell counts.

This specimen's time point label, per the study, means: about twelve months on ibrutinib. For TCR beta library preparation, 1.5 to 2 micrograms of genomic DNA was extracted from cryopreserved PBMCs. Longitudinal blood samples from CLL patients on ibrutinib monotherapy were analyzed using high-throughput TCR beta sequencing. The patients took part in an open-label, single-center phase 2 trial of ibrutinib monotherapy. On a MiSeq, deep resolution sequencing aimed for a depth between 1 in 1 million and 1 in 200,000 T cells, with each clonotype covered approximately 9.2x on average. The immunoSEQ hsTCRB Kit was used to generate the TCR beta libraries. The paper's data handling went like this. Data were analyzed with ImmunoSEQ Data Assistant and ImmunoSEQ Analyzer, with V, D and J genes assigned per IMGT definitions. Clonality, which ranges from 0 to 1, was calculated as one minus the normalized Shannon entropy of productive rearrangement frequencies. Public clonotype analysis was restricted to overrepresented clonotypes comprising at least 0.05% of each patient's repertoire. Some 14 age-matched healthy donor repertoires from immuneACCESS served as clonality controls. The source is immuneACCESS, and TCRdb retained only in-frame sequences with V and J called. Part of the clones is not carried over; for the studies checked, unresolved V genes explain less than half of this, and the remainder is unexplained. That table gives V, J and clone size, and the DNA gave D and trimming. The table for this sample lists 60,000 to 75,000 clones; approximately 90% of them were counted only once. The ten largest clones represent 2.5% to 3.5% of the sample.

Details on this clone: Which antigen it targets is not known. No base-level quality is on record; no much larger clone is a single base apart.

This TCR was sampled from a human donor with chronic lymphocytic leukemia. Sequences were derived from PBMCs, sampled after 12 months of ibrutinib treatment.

The sequenced DNA: TGTGCCAGTAGTAAAGGCGGGGCTGGCTACACCTTC. Protein translation: CASSKGGAGYTF. This receptor chain uses TRBV19 and TRBJ1-2; the D gene is perhaps TRBD1, from 5 matching bases. CDR1 LNHDA and CDR2 SQIVND are derived from the germline V gene (reference sequence). The CDR3 sequence holds 12 residues, the cysteine and phenylalanine included. The entry retains the CDR3 DNA only, 36 bases that are in frame from base 1. Trimming removed 4 bases from V and 7 bases from J, leaving 10 bases between the germline ends.